Detailed here is one T cell receptor beta chain. Other DNA sequences in the sample encode the same CDR3. TCRdb keeps only in-frame clones here, not all; method: immunoSEQ multiplex PCR. This sample carries some 210,000 clones, 65% to 85% of them seen once, and the ten largest clones take 4.3%. The CDR3 is 13 residues long. The V and J ends lost 5 bases and 3 bases respectively, with 10 bases between them. The data were obtained in a study of blood T cell repertoires in COVID-19. What was sequenced was PBMCs or T cells enriched from blood (not recorded which). The chain links TRBV12-3 or TRBV12-4 to TRBJ2-5; a weak D match, TRBD2 (5 bases). This sequence originates from a man younger than 45 with acute COVID-19. The CDR3 reads CASSPGLKETQYF. CDR3 DNA sequence: TGTGCCAGCAGTCCGGGGTTAAAAGAGACCCAGTACTTC.